These 29 T cell receptor beta chains were all obtained from the same sample, sequenced in a study of beta chain features in type 1 diabetes. Study-wide results and caveats: TCRB CDR3s from Type 1 diabetes patients were moderately but significantly shorter in all four CD4+ subsets.

The antigens these receptors bind are not known. Every isolated RNA sample was fully reverse transcribed, so sequencing captured expressed TCRB transcripts. The table came from immunoSEQ multiplex PCR; TCRdb's copy has only in-frame clones and leaves some out. The data show about 180,000 clones, with approximately 8.1% seen just once and approximately 0.87% held by the top ten. The sample comprised central memory CD4+ T cells from blood. Every receptor here comes from a woman in her thirties or forties with type 1 diabetes.

This clone has a count of ten or more. The rearrangement joins TRBV28 to TRBJ2-7; a possible D gene is TRBD2 (5 bases). The CDR3 length is 15 residues. Trimming removed 3 bases at V and 6 bases at J, with 18 bases between. Germline V gene lookup returns CDR1 MDHEN and CDR2 SYDVKM. The CDR3 sequence: CASSLSGWPVGEQYF. CDR3 DNA sequence: TGTGCCAGCAGTTTGAGCGGCTGGCCGGTCGGCGAGCAGTACTTC.

This chain uses TRBV7-2 with TRBJ2-7, with D possibly TRBD2 on 5 matching bases. The CDR3 consists of 14 residues. Trimming removed 5 bases at V and 2 bases at J, with 13 bases between. Germline CDR1 is SGHTA and CDR2 is FQGNSA. In DNA form, the CDR3 reads TGTGCCAGCAGCACCCGGGATCGAGCCTACGAGCAGTACTTC. Residues: CASSTRDRAYEQYF.

The rearrangement links TRBV2 to TRBJ2-2; TRBD2 matches 7 bases. CDR1 is SNHLY and CDR2 is FYNNEI in the germline V gene. The CDR3 length is 17 residues. V shed 6 bases and J 2 bases; nucleotides not matched to a gene: 12. The CDR3 bases are TGTGCCAGCAGCCCCGGGGGTAGCGGGCCTAACACCGGGGAGCTGTTTTTT. Translated: CASSPGGSGPNTGELFF.

V gene TRBV6-5 combines with J gene TRBJ1-4; 8 bases align to TRBD1. V lost 6 bases, J lost 7 bases, and 7 bases stayed unmatched. Germline CDR1 MNHEY, CDR2 SVGAGI. The CDR3 loop spans 14 amino acids. The CDR3 DNA reads as TGTGCCAGCAGGGACAGGGCTAAGGGTGAAAAACTGTTTTTT. Encoded protein: CASRDRAKGEKLFF.

This clone was seen a few times. V and J are TRBV5-4 and TRBJ2-1; TRBD2 aligns across 10 bases. The CDR3 totals 17 residues. Germline V CDR1 and CDR2: SGHNT, YYREEE (reference sequence). V was pared by 3 bases and J by 0 bases, with 6 bases of the junction left unmatched. The CDR3 spells CASSSAQRGGSYNEQFF. CDR3 nucleotides: TGTGCCAGCAGCTCGGCCCAGCGGGGGGGCTCCTACAATGAGCAGTTCTTC.

This clone occurred a few times. This CDR3 reads CASSLQAPGLADEQYF. The CDR3 DNA reads as TGTGCCAGCAGCCTTCAGGCCCCGGGACTAGCTGACGAGCAGTACTTC. The gene calls are TRBV7-2 and TRBJ2-7; TRBD2 agrees at 9 bases. The CDR3 contains 16 residues. The V and J ends lost 5 bases and 5 bases, in that order; junction bases with no gene match: 13. CDR1 is SGHTA and CDR2 is FQGNSA in the germline V gene.

V and J are TRBV5-1 and TRBJ2-3; a possible D gene is TRBD1 (5 bases). Per germline, CDR1 SGHRS and CDR2 YFSETQ. This CDR3 contains 16 residues. V shed 4 bases and J shed 5 bases, with 20 bases lying between them. CDR3 sequence (DNA): TGCGCCAGCAGCGCGCAGGGCCAACTCGCACAAGATACGCAGTATTTT. Its translation is CASSAQGQLAQDTQYF. The complete variable domain, with remaining parts taken from reference TRBV5-1 and TRBJ2-3, reads KAGVTQTPRYLIKTRGQQVTLSCSPISGHRSVSWYQQTPGQGLQFLFEYFSETQRNKGNFPGRFSGRQFSNSRSEMNVSTLELGDSALYLCASSAQGQLAQDTQYFGPGTRLTVL.

The chain couples TRBV4-1 to TRBJ1-5, with a weak D call TRBD1 (5 bases). Germline loops: CDR1 MGHRA, CDR2 YSYEKL. The ends were cut back, 0 bases at V and 7 bases at J, with 13 bases in the middle. CDR3 size: 15 residues. CDR3 in DNA: TGCGCCAGCAGCCAAGATTTTCAGGGAACCCAGCCCCAGCATTTT. Protein sequence: CASSQDFQGTQPQHF.

The chain joins TRBV5-4 to TRBJ2-1, with TRBD2 matching 16 bases. Germline values: CDR1 SGHNT, CDR2 YYREEE (reference sequence). V gave up 8 bases and J gave up 12 bases; unmatched junction bases: 20. This CDR3 spans 18 amino acids. CDR3 amino acids: CASTRGTSGGAADMGQFF. CDR3 DNA sequence: TGTGCCAGTACCCGCGGGACTAGCGGGGGGGCCGCGGATATGGGGCAGTTCTTC.

The V and J genes are TRBV28 and TRBJ2-2; D gene uncertain. CDR3 size: 18 residues. With 4 bases removed from V and 5 bases from J, the gap between germline ends came to 23 bases. Germline V CDR1 and CDR2: MDHEN, SYDVKM. CDR3 DNA: TGTGCCAGCAGTTCCACAAAACATCGTCTGACCGGGACCGGGGAGCTGTTTTTT. Encoded protein: CASSSTKHRLTGTGELFF.

A few counts support this clone. This chain joins TRBV18 and TRBJ2-1; 9 bases are a match to TRBD2. V shed 2 bases and J 2 bases; nucleotides not matched to a gene: 4. CDR1 and CDR2 from the germline V gene are KGHSH and LQKENI. The CDR3 covers 16 residues. The CDR3 DNA reads as TGTGCCAGCTCACCAGAGTTAGCGGGGGCCTACAATGAGCAGTTCTTC. It specifies CASSPELAGAYNEQFF.

The chain is built from TRBV29-1 and TRBJ1-1, with TRBD1 matching 8 bases. CDR1 and CDR2 from the germline V gene are SQVTM and ANQGSEA. V lost 6 bases to trimming and J lost 0 bases; unmatched junction nucleotides: 3. The CDR3 runs to 13 residues. This CDR3 reads CSVGDRMNTEAFF. DNA of the CDR3: TGCAGCGTCGGGGACAGGATGAACACTGAAGCTTTCTTT.

The sample holds a few counts of this clone. V is TRBV6-6 and J is TRBJ1-5; 7 bases map to TRBD1. J lost 4 bases, V lost 5 bases, and 8 bases had no gene match. The CDR3 has 15 amino acids. The germline CDR1 and CDR2 sequences are MNHNY and SVGAGI (reference sequence). Here the CDR3 reads CASSAGQEMNQPQHF. CDR3 in DNA: TGTGCCAGCAGTGCCGGACAGGAAATGAATCAGCCCCAGCATTTT.

CDR3 protein: CSVEGGRAGYEQFF. The CDR3 DNA reads as TGCAGCGTTGAAGGCGGGAGGGCCGGGTATGAGCAGTTCTTC. This chain links TRBV29-1 with TRBJ2-1; TRBD2 aligns across 9 bases. This CDR3 has 14 residues. Looked up from germline, CDR1 is SQVTM and CDR2 is ANQGSEA. V shed 1 base and J 8 bases; nucleotides not matched to a gene: 6.

This chain joins TRBV6-6 and TRBJ1-5; no definite D call. The CDR3 covers 15 residues. Germline lookup yields CDR1 MNHNY and CDR2 SVGAGI (reference sequence). Trimming took 2 bases from V and 1 from J, leaving 9 bases between them. The CDR3 coding sequence is TGTGCCAGCAGTTACGAGGGAGAGAGCAATCAGCCCCAGCATTTT. Amino acids: CASSYEGESNQPQHF.

The sample holds many counts of this clone. This chain connects TRBV6-5 to TRBJ2-1, with TRBD1 as a possible D gene (5 bases). The ends were cut back, 6 bases at V and 10 bases at J, with 13 bases in the middle. Germline V gene sequence: CDR1 MNHEY, CDR2 SVGAGI. The CDR3 loop spans 12 amino acids. The CDR3 bases are TGTGCCAGCAGGCAGGGTTCGAGGGAGCAGTTCTTC. Amino acids: CASRQGSREQFF.

The chain recombines TRBV19 with TRBJ2-5, with 10 positions matching TRBD1. Germline CDR1 LNHDA, CDR2 SQIVND (reference sequence). With V trimmed by 5 bases and J by 8 bases, 14 bases remained unmatched. The CDR3 has 16 amino acids. The CDR3 here is CASSFLTGTGDRTQYF. CDR3 nucleotides: TGTGCCAGTAGTTTCCTAACCGGGACAGGGGACCGTACCCAGTACTTC.

This clone was detected only a few times. The rearrangement uses TRBV28 and TRBJ2-5; the match to TRBD1 covers 7 bases. The CDR3 covers 15 residues. Trimming cost V 1 base and J 2 bases; bases outside gene matches: 4. Germline V lookup: CDR1 MDHEN, CDR2 SYDVKM. The CDR3 sequence is CASSLLGGGQETQYF. For the CDR3, the DNA is TGTGCCAGCAGTTTATTAGGGGGCGGTCAAGAGACCCAGTACTTC.

This chain links TRBV5-4 with TRBJ1-2, with D possibly being TRBD1 (6 bases). The CDR3 is made up of 13 amino acids. Trimming pared 4 bases from V and 3 bases from J, leaving 10 bases between. Germline loops: CDR1 SGHNT, CDR2 YYREEE (reference sequence). This CDR3 reads CASSLRQDYGYTF. The CDR3 DNA reads TGTGCCAGCAGCCTAAGACAGGACTATGGCTACACCTTC.

J is TRBJ1-1 and V is TRBV6-5; D is unresolved. The V end lost 2 bases, the J end lost 5 bases, and 9 bases lay between the germline ends. Germline CDR1 is MNHEY and CDR2 is SVGAGI. This CDR3 region has 13 residues. The CDR3 sequence: CASSYDGGTEAFF. CDR3 DNA sequence: TGTGCCAGCAGTTACGACGGCGGAACTGAAGCTTTCTTT.

This clone was observed a handful of times. The chain joins TRBV7-2 to TRBJ1-1; 10 nucleotides align to TRBD1. With 5 bases clipped from V and 6 bases from J, the junction kept 12 bases outside the gene matches. CDR1 SGHTA and CDR2 FQGNSA come from the germline V gene. The CDR3 runs 16 residues. The CDR3 here is CASSPGATGGRAEAFF. CDR3 coding DNA: TGTGCCAGCAGCCCGGGTGCGACAGGGGGCAGGGCTGAAGCTTTCTTT.

The V and J genes are TRBV4-1 and TRBJ2-7; tentative D call: TRBD1 (7 bases). V was cut by 4 bases and J by 6 bases, with 19 bases left in between. The germline CDR1 and CDR2 sequences are MGHRA and YSYEKL. The CDR3 has 15 amino acids. The CDR3 here is CASSPRGWQGGEQYF. CDR3 nucleotides: TGCGCCAGCAGCCCAAGGGGATGGCAGGGGGGCGAGCAGTACTTC.

In its sample, this clone was seen a few times. The chain joins TRBV27 to TRBJ1-2; possible D gene TRBD1, 5 bases. Deletions cut 1 base from V and 2 bases from J, with 14 bases between. The CDR3 totals 16 residues. The germline V gene has CDR1 MNHEY and CDR2 SMNVEV (reference sequence). The CDR3 region has the DNA TGTGCCAGCAGTTTATTTTCCCGGGGGGGGAACTATGGCTACACCTTC. Residues: CASSLFSRGGNYGYTF.

In its sample, this clone was seen many times. The V and J genes are TRBV7-7 and TRBJ2-5, with 10 bases lining up with TRBD2. J gave up 6 bases and V 5 bases, and 9 bases lay outside the gene matches. CDR3 size: 15 residues. The germline V gene encodes CDR1 SSHAT and CDR2 FNYEAQ (reference sequence). The chain's CDR3 is CASSLGTSEFQTQYF. The CDR3 DNA is TGTGCCAGCAGCCTCGGGACTAGCGAGTTCCAGACCCAGTACTTC.

This clone was seen a handful of times. This rearrangement joins TRBV5-4 to TRBJ1-3, with D unresolved. With 3 bases removed from V and 0 bases from J, the gap between germline ends came to 4 bases. The CDR3 length is 13 residues. CDR1 and CDR2 from the germline V gene are SGHNT and YYREEE (reference sequence). In nucleotides, the CDR3 is TGTGCCAGCAGCTACAACTCTGGAAACACCATATATTTT. This codes for CASSYNSGNTIYF.

This clone has only a few counts. J is TRBJ2-1 and V is TRBV10-3, with 8 bases that match TRBD2. The ends lost 9 bases at V and 3 bases at J; junction bases unmatched: 7. The CDR3 covers 14 residues. Germline V gene lookup returns CDR1 ENHRY and CDR2 SYGVKD. The CDR3 protein is CAIKREKLYNEQFF. In DNA, the CDR3 is TGTGCCATTAAGCGGGAGAAGCTCTACAATGAGCAGTTCTTC.

The chain uses TRBV19 and TRBJ2-5; 7 nucleotides match TRBD1. The germline CDR1 and CDR2 sequences are LNHDA and SQIVND (reference sequence). This CDR3 has 13 amino acids. CDR3 protein: CPGTAMYRKTQYF. In DNA, the CDR3 is TGTCCCGGGACAGCGATGTATAGGAAGACCCAGTACTTC.

The CDR3 bases are TGTGCCAGCAGTCCCCTAAACAGGGCCGAAGGCTACACCTTC. Translation: CASSPLNRAEGYTF. The chain combines TRBV28 with TRBJ1-2, with D possibly being TRBD1 (6 bases). Germline-derived CDR1 and CDR2 are MDHEN and SYDVKM. Trimming pared 5 bases from V and 8 bases from J, leaving 18 bases between. The CDR3 runs to 14 residues.

V is TRBV29-1 and J is TRBJ1-5; 10 nucleotides match TRBD1. This CDR3 is built from 14 residues. The ends lost 4 bases at V and 0 bases at J; junction bases unmatched: 0. The germline V gene encodes CDR1 SQVTM and CDR2 ANQGSEA. CDR3: CSVGTGGSNQPQHF. The CDR3, as DNA: TGCAGCGTTGGGACAGGGGGTAGCAATCAGCCCCAGCATTTT.